Presented here are 29 T cell receptor beta chains from one specimen sequenced in a study of cytomegalovirus exposure and HLA in healthy donors. 60 Vbeta and 13 Jbeta primers were used in PCR. Measured with immunoSEQ multiplex PCR; TCRdb has only the in-frame clones, and not every one. The data show more than 95,000 clones, with 81% seen just once and 3% to 4% held by the top ten. Sequencing input: PBMCs. These receptors originate from a woman between 25 and 40 years old in good health and CMV-seronegative.

This chain joins TRBV11-2 and TRBJ2-1, with 8 positions matching TRBD2. V lost 8 bases, J lost 15 bases, and 15 bases stayed unmatched. Germline V CDR1 and CDR2: SGHAT, FQNNGV. The CDR3 covers 13 residues. As DNA, the CDR3 is TGTGCCAGCCACGGGAGGGCCCTCGGACGATGGTTCTTC. Protein: CASHGRALGRWFF. The full variable domain, rest sourced from reference TRBV11-2 and TRBJ2-1, is EAGVAQSPRYKIIEKRQSVAFWCNPISGHATLYWYQQILGQGPKLLIQFQNNGVVDDSQLPKDRFSAERLKGVDSTLKIQPAKLEDSAVYLCASHGRALGRWFFGPGTRLTVL.

The chain couples TRBV7-9 to TRBJ2-5, with D possibly TRBD1 on 6 matching bases. Trimming stripped 5 bases from V and 4 bases from J, with 14 bases between. This CDR3 is built from 14 residues. Looked up from germline, CDR1 is SEHNR and CDR2 is FQNEAQ (reference sequence). The CDR3 here is CASSRQAKGETQYF. In nucleotides, the CDR3 is TGTGCCAGCAGCAGACAGGCTAAGGGAGAGACCCAGTACTTC.

The genes are TRBV11-2 and TRBJ1-2, with a tentative D call TRBD1 (5 bases). The V end was cut by 1 base, the J end by 7 bases, with 16 bases between. Germline V CDR1 and CDR2: SGHAT, FQNNGV. The length of the CDR3 is 15 residues. CDR3 nucleotides: TGTGCCAGCAGCTTAGCGAACCCGGGGGGAAGTGGCTACACCTTC. This encodes CASSLANPGGSGYTF.

The chain combines TRBV10-3 with TRBJ2-7; TRBD2 matches 7 bases. With V trimmed by 5 bases and J by 3 bases, 7 bases remained unmatched. The CDR3 covers 14 residues. The germline V gene encodes CDR1 ENHRY and CDR2 SYGVKD. The CDR3 bases are TGTGCCATCAGTCCTAGCGGAGGCGGCTACGAGCAGTACTTC. It yields the protein CAISPSGGGYEQYF.

The CDR3 nucleotides are TGTGCCAGCAGCGCGGGACTAGCGGGAACAGATACGCAGTATTTT. Its protein is CASSAGLAGTDTQYF. The rearrangement links TRBV7-7 to TRBJ2-3; 13 bases map to TRBD2. The CDR3 spans 15 residues. Germline V gene data show CDR1 as SSHAT and CDR2 as FNYEAQ (reference sequence). The V gene end was trimmed by 5 bases and the J gene end by 3 bases; junction bases not matched to a gene: 2.

V and J are TRBV28 and TRBJ1-2; TRBD1 agrees at 12 bases. This CDR3 region has 15 residues. From germline, CDR1 is MDHEN and CDR2 SYDVKM. Trimming removed 3 bases from V and 3 bases from J; junction bases left unmatched: 2. This chain's CDR3 is CASSLGQGAYYGYTF. The CDR3 DNA is TGTGCCAGCAGTTTGGGACAGGGGGCTTACTATGGCTACACCTTC.

V and J are TRBV18 and TRBJ2-7; D might be TRBD1 (6 bases). With 3 bases removed from V and 0 bases from J, the gap between germline ends came to 12 bases. CDR1 KGHSH and CDR2 LQKENI come from the germline V gene. This CDR3 has 15 residues. The CDR3 region has the DNA TGTGCCAGCTCACCCCGGGACACGGTCTCCTACGAGCAGTACTTC. It codes for CASSPRDTVSYEQYF.

There are a few counts of this clone. In DNA, the CDR3 is TGCGCCAGCAGTGAAGGTGACAGGGGGTCGATCACTGAAGCTTTCTTT. This sequence encodes CASSEGDRGSITEAFF. J is TRBJ1-1 and V is TRBV10-2; 9 positions match TRBD1. Trimming removed 3 bases from V and 4 bases from J; junction bases left unmatched: 9. The CDR3 extends over 16 amino acids. Germline V CDR1 and CDR2: WSHSY, SAAADI.

V and J are TRBV19 and TRBJ2-2, with a possible D match to TRBD1 (6 bases). The CDR3 has 13 residues. Between the trimmed V and J ends, which lost 4 bases and 4 bases, there was a span of 7 bases. Germline V gives CDR1 LNHDA, CDR2 SQIVND (reference sequence). The chain's CDR3 is CASSRTVTGELFF. CDR3 in DNA: TGTGCCAGTAGTAGGACAGTCACCGGGGAGCTGTTTTTT.

This clone was recorded only once. Additional DNA sequences in this sample encode the identical CDR3. The chain is built from TRBV9 and TRBJ2-7; 11 bases match TRBD2. J was trimmed by 0 bases and V by 3 bases; bases with no gene match: 2. The CDR3 extends over 15 amino acids. CDR1 and CDR2 (germline): SGDLS, YYNGEE. The CDR3 nucleotides read TGTGCCAGCAGCGCAGGACTAGCGGGCTCCTACGAGCAGTACTTC. This gives the protein CASSAGLAGSYEQYF. Drawing the rest from reference TRBV9 and TRBJ2-7, the complete variable domain is DSGVTQTPKHLITATGQRVTLRCSPRSGDLSVYWYQQSLDQGLQFLIQYYNGEERAKGNILERFSAQQFPDLHSELNLSSLELGDSALYFCASSAGLAGSYEQYFGPGTRLTVT.

The chain is built from TRBV18 and TRBJ1-4; D unclear. Trimming stripped 3 bases from V and 0 bases from J, with 8 bases between. Germline loops: CDR1 KGHSH, CDR2 LQKENI. The CDR3 runs 15 residues. Written as DNA, the CDR3 is TGTGCCAGCTCACCGAACGGAGCAACTAATGAAAAACTGTTTTTT. Translated, it gives CASSPNGATNEKLFF.

This clone was counted between two and nine times. The CDR3 protein is CASSEGIGGHNEQFF. CDR3 coding DNA: TGTGCCAGCAGTGAAGGTATCGGAGGGCACAATGAGCAGTTCTTC. The rearrangement links TRBV25-1 to TRBJ2-1; D might be TRBD2 (6 bases). This CDR3 is built from 15 residues. Germline assignment: CDR1 MGHDK and CDR2 SYGVNS. Trimming cost V 2 bases and J 5 bases, with 13 bases left between them.

CDR3 sequence reads: CASSSGTNNEQFF. The CDR3 DNA is TGTGCCAGCAGCTCCGGGACTAACAATGAGCAGTTCTTC. The gene calls are TRBV7-2 and TRBJ2-1; TRBD2 matches at 7 bases. CDR3 length: 13 amino acids. Looked up from germline, CDR1 is SGHTA and CDR2 is FQGNSA. Trimming at V came to 4 bases and at J to 5 bases, leaving 2 bases not matched to a gene.

The chain recombines TRBV6-5 with TRBJ1-5; a possible D gene is TRBD1 (5 bases). With 0 bases removed from V and 0 bases from J, the gap between germline ends came to 6 bases. The germline V gene encodes CDR1 MNHEY and CDR2 SVGAGI. The CDR3 is made up of 15 amino acids. The CDR3 DNA reads TGTGCCAGCAGTTACTCGGGACTTAGCAATCAGCCCCAGCATTTT. Its protein is CASSYSGLSNQPQHF.

This clone occurred a few times. The rearrangement uses TRBV10-1 and TRBJ2-1; D may be TRBD2 (6 bases). V dropped 5 bases and J dropped 8 bases, with 13 bases sitting between them. CDR3 size: 13 residues. Germline V CDR1 and CDR2: WNHNN, SYGVQD (reference sequence). The CDR3 reads CASSRRVNDEQFF. As DNA, the CDR3 is TGCGCCAGCAGTAGGAGGGTCAACGATGAGCAGTTCTTC.

This clone has a handful of counts. The J gene is TRBJ2-5, the V gene TRBV25-1, with D perhaps TRBD1 (5 bases). V was trimmed by 4 bases and J by 0 bases, leaving 9 bases between them. Germline CDR1 and CDR2: MGHDK and SYGVNS. CDR3 length equals 14 residues. The DNA for the CDR3 is TGTGCCAGCAGTGGAGGCAGGGACCAAGAGACCCAGTACTTC. Translating gives CASSGGRDQETQYF.

This chain links TRBV6-1 with TRBJ1-2; 7 positions match TRBD1. With V trimmed by 7 bases and J by 6 bases, 11 bases remained unmatched. The CDR3 covers 14 residues. Germline CDR1 and CDR2: MNHNS and SASEGT. The CDR3, as DNA: TGTGCCAGCATCCTTGGACAGGAAAAGGATGGCTACACCTTC. It translates to CASILGQEKDGYTF.

This clone was observed a handful of times. The chain combines TRBV13 with TRBJ2-6; D gene ambiguous. Germline CDR1 reads PRHDT; CDR2 reads FYEKMQ (reference sequence). The V and J ends lost 5 bases and 2 bases respectively, with 10 bases between them. The CDR3 is 15 residues long. This CDR3 reads CASSPNAPGANVLTF. DNA for the CDR3: TGTGCCAGCAGCCCTAATGCACCTGGGGCCAACGTCCTGACTTTC.

This clone appeared once. The CDR3 sequence: CASSLEGQHTDTQYF. DNA for the CDR3: TGCGCCAGCAGCTTGGAAGGACAGCACACAGATACGCAGTATTTT. The chain carries TRBV5-1 and TRBJ2-3; TRBD1 might be the D (6 bases). CDR1 is SGHRS and CDR2 is YFSETQ in the germline V gene. The CDR3 is 15 residues long. V lost 0 bases and J 2 bases, leaving 10 bases between the germline ends.

This chain uses TRBV30 with TRBJ2-7; 7 bases match TRBD2. After removal of 6 bases from V and 2 bases from J, the junction contained 7 bases not matched to a gene. The V gene's germline CDR1 is GTSNPN and CDR2 SVGIG (reference sequence). There are 13 residues in the CDR3. The CDR3 reads CACLFGGTYEQYF. As DNA, the CDR3 is TGTGCCTGTCTCTTCGGGGGGACCTACGAGCAGTACTTC.

The chain links TRBV11-3 to TRBJ2-5, with TRBD1 matching 7 bases. Germline CDR1 and CDR2: SGHNT and YENEEA. This CDR3 region has 16 residues. V gave up 3 bases and J gave up 4 bases; unmatched junction bases: 11. The CDR3 DNA reads TGTGCCAGCAGCTTCGGGACAGCGAGAGGGGGAGAGACCCAGTACTTC. Protein: CASSFGTARGGETQYF.

The chain carries TRBV11-3 and TRBJ2-3, with D uncertain. The length of the CDR3 is 14 residues. With 1 base removed from V and 1 base from J, the gap between germline ends came to 6 bases. The germline CDR1 and CDR2 sequences are SGHNT and YENEEA. CDR3 region: CASSLGRGTDTQYF. The CDR3 nucleotides read TGTGCCAGCAGCTTAGGTCGGGGCACAGATACGCAGTATTTT.

The rearrangement links TRBV12-5 to TRBJ2-7; TRBD2 agrees at 8 bases. CDR1 and CDR2 from the germline V gene are LGHNT and FRNRAP. The V and J ends lost 6 bases and 2 bases, in that order; junction bases with no gene match: 9. The CDR3 spans 15 residues. The CDR3 DNA reads as TGTGCTAGTGGCATTAGCGGGACCGCTCCCTACGAGCAGTACTTC. Its protein is CASGISGTAPYEQYF.

The chain links TRBV5-1 to TRBJ2-1; 12 positions match TRBD2. Germline CDR1 reads SGHRS; CDR2 reads YFSETQ. After removal of 1 base from V and 8 bases from J, the junction contained 7 bases not matched to a gene. The CDR3 spans 16 residues. The CDR3 loop reads CASSLSASGRVHEQFF. As DNA, the CDR3 is TGCGCCAGCAGCTTGTCAGCTAGCGGGAGGGTGCATGAGCAGTTCTTC.

This clone was detected only a few times. The rearrangement joins TRBV27 to TRBJ1-2; the match to TRBD1 covers 10 bases. The V gene end was trimmed by 3 bases and the J gene end by 8 bases; junction bases not matched to a gene: 12. Germline lookup yields CDR1 MNHEY and CDR2 SMNVEV (reference sequence). The CDR3 is made up of 16 amino acids. The CDR3 sequence is CASSFIAFGTGVGYTF. The CDR3 region has the DNA TGTGCCAGCAGTTTTATTGCTTTCGGGACAGGGGTCGGCTACACCTTC.

V usage is TRBV7-2 and J usage is TRBJ2-3; perhaps TRBD2 as D (7 bases). V gave up 5 bases and J gave up 0 bases, with 18 bases separating them. The CDR3 extends over 17 amino acids. From germline, CDR1 is SGHTA and CDR2 FQGNSA. CDR3 bases: TGTGCCAGCAGCCCGCGTCTTCGGGGGGCGAGCACAGATACGCAGTATTTT. Protein product: CASSPRLRGASTDTQYF.

This clone has just a few counts. V is TRBV18 and J is TRBJ1-2; a possible D gene is TRBD1 (6 bases). V lost 3 bases and J lost 0, with 11 bases in between. This CDR3 is built from 15 residues. Germline loops: CDR1 KGHSH, CDR2 LQKENI. The CDR3: CASSPTDRANYGYTF. The CDR3 bases are TGTGCCAGCTCACCGACGGACAGAGCTAACTATGGCTACACCTTC.

This clone was counted between two and nine times. V and J are TRBV7-3 and TRBJ2-3, with 8 bases aligning to TRBD1. The CDR3 length is 15 residues. CDR1 SGHTA and CDR2 FQGTGA come from the germline V gene. Unmatched junction bases numbered 5, after V lost 5 bases and J lost 1 base. CDR3 coding DNA: TGTGCCAGCAGCCTAAACAGGGGGGGCACAGATACGCAGTATTTT. Amino acids: CASSLNRGGTDTQYF.

The rearrangement links TRBV6-5 to TRBJ2-7; no clear D gene. This CDR3 is 11 amino acids long. V lost 6 bases and J lost 1, with 4 bases in between. The germline CDR1 and CDR2 sequences are MNHEY and SVGAGI. CDR3 sequence reads: CASSVSYEQYF. CDR3 DNA: TGTGCCAGCAGCGTATCCTACGAGCAGTACTTC.